This T cell receptor beta chain was found in a study of T cell responses to AZD1222 COVID-19 vaccine. The study's findings and limits: Reports indicate that nearly half of spike-specific TCRs are directed at unmutated variant regions.

About this clone itself: Its antigen is undetermined.

Produced via immunoSEQ multiplex PCR; TCRdb's table is partial and in-frame only. Among approximately 150,000 clones, roughly 90% were seen once, and the ten largest hold under 2%. This CDR3 is built from 13 residues. V was cut by 1 base and J by 12 bases, with 14 bases left in between. CDR1 is LNHNV, CDR2 YYDKDF, per germline (reference sequence). The sequence derives from an adult who received the AZD1222 COVID-19 vaccine. The specimen was peripheral blood, collected 28 days after the second AZD1222 dose. The chain links TRBV15 to TRBJ2-3; tentative D call: TRBD1 (6 bases). This chain's CDR3 is CATSRAGGQKQYF. DNA for the CDR3: TGTGCCACCAGCAGAGCTGGGGGACAAAAACAGTATTTT.